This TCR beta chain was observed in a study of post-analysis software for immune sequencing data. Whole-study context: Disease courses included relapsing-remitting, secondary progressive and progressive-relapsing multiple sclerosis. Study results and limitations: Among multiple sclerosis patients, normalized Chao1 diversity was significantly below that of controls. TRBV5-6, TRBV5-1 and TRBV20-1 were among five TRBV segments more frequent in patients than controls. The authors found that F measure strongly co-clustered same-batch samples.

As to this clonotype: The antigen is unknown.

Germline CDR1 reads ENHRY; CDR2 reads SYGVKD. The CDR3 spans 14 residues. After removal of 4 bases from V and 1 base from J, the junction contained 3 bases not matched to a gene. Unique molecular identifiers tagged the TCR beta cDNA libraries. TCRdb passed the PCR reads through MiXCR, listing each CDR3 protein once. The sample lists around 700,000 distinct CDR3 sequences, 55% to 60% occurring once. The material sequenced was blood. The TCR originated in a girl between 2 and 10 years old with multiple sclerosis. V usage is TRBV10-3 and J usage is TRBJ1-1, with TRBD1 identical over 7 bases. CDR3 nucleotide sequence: TGTGCCATCAGTGCCGGACAGGAGAACACTGAAGCTTTCTTT. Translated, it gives CAISAGQENTEAFF.